This record covers a single T cell receptor beta chain. This entry belongs to a study of T cells in localized non-small cell lung cancer. Method: immunoSEQ multiplex PCR; TCRdb's copy keeps in-frame clones and lacks some. The data contain around 20,000 clones, about 90% of them seen just once; the ten biggest clones take up 2.5% to 3%. The CDR3 sequence is 15 residues long. The trim removed 4 bases at V and 5 bases at J, leaving 10 bases unmatched. CDR1 is SGHRS and CDR2 is YFSETQ in the germline V gene. The source of this sequence is a woman aged 35 to 70 with stage I lung adenocarcinoma. The chain combines TRBV5-1 with TRBJ2-7; 9 bases fit TRBD1. The sample in question was peripheral blood, obtained before any cancer treatment. The CDR3: CASSPQGQGPNEQYF. The CDR3 DNA reads TGCGCCAGCAGCCCCCAGGGACAGGGTCCGAACGAGCAGTACTTC.